Shown below are 26 T cell receptor beta chains from a single sample sequenced in a study of blood T cell repertoires in COVID-19. Some clones are missing from TCRdb's copy, which holds only in-frame ones; the method was immunoSEQ multiplex PCR. The table lists approximately 400,000 clones, roughly 87% of them singletons, with roughly 5.1% in the top ten. The sequenced sample was PBMCs or T cells enriched from blood (not recorded which). The source is a woman aged 45 to 65 who had recovered from COVID-19.

The gene calls are TRBV27 and TRBJ2-2; 10 bases map to TRBD2. Germline lookup yields CDR1 MNHEY and CDR2 SMNVEV (reference sequence). There are 17 residues in the CDR3. J lost 6 bases, V lost 7 bases, and 14 bases had no gene match. The CDR3 nucleotides read TGTGCCAGCACCCTAAGAGTCGGACTAGCGGTATCCGGGGAGCTGTTTTTT. This encodes CASTLRVGLAVSGELFF.

The V and J genes are TRBV11-3 and TRBJ2-5; TRBD2 agrees at 8 bases. CDR1 is SGHNT and CDR2 is YENEEA in the germline V gene. The CDR3 is made up of 13 amino acids. The V segment lost 5 bases and the J segment 11 bases; nucleotides outside the gene matches: 10. The DNA for the CDR3 is TGTGCCAGCAGCCCAGGGCAGACTAGCGTTCAGTACTTC. This gives the protein CASSPGQTSVQYF.

The chain employs TRBV6-4 and TRBJ1-1; the D gene is possibly TRBD1 (5 bases). The CDR3 runs 14 residues. V dropped 6 bases and J dropped 0 bases, with 11 bases sitting between them. Germline CDR1 and CDR2: MRHNA and SNTAGT. CDR3 in DNA: TGTGCCAGCAGAGACAGTACTCTGAACACTGAAGCTTTCTTT. It specifies CASRDSTLNTEAFF.

The rearrangement joins TRBV6-6 to TRBJ1-1, with TRBD1 as a possible D gene (5 bases). Germline V lookup: CDR1 MNHNY, CDR2 SVGAGI (reference sequence). The CDR3 consists of 13 residues. Between the trimmed V and J ends, which lost 8 bases and 4 bases, there was a span of 14 bases. This chain's CDR3 is CASLGLGGTEAFF. CDR3 sequence (DNA): TGTGCCAGCTTAGGGTTGGGGGGCACTGAAGCTTTCTTT.

The chain has TRBV11-3 and TRBJ2-2; 7 bases match TRBD2. CDR1 SGHNT and CDR2 YENEEA come from the germline V gene. Unmatched junction bases numbered 14, after V lost 8 bases and J lost 2 bases. The CDR3 is 17 residues long. The CDR3 DNA is TGTGCCAGCGCACCCAGGACCGGCGGGGGAAACACCGGGGAGCTGTTTTTT. Residues: CASAPRTGGGNTGELFF.

This clone was seen only a few times. The V gene is TRBV7-2, the J gene TRBJ2-1, with D perhaps TRBD1 (6 bases). The length of the CDR3 is 13 residues. Trimming stripped 3 bases from V and 10 bases from J, with 13 bases between. CDR1 and CDR2 (germline): SGHTA, FQGNSA. The CDR3, as DNA: TGTGCCAGCAGCTTGGGGCGTGGGACAGAGCAGTTCTTC. Protein product: CASSLGRGTEQFF. Complete variable domain (other parts from reference TRBV7-2 and TRBJ2-1): GAGVSQSPSNKVTEKGKDVELRCDPISGHTALYWYRQSLGQGLEFLIYFQGNSAPDKSGLPSDRFSAERTGGSVSTLTIQRTQQEDSAVYLCASSLGRGTEQFFGPGTRLTVL.

This clone was seen just once. The V gene is TRBV5-8, the J gene TRBJ1-3, with D perhaps matching TRBD1 (5 bases). Germline V gene sequence: CDR1 SGHTS, CDR2 YDEGEE. V lost 1 base, J lost 0 bases, and 17 bases lay in between. This CDR3 comprises 18 residues. The CDR3 nucleotides are TGTGCCAGCAGCTTGTATTCCGGCGGAGGGGTCTCTGGAAACACCATATATTTT. As protein: CASSLYSGGGVSGNTIYF. Full variable domain (rest looked up from reference TRBV5-8 and TRBJ1-3): EAGVTQSPTHLIKTRGQQATLRCSPISGHTSVYWYQQALGLGLQFLLWYDEGEERNRGNFPPRFSGRQFPNYSSELNVNALELEDSALYLCASSLYSGGGVSGNTIYFGEGSWLTVV.

The V and J genes are TRBV4-1 and TRBJ2-1, with 7 bases lining up with TRBD2. V gave up 1 base and J gave up 2 bases; unmatched junction bases: 5. Germline loops: CDR1 MGHRA, CDR2 YSYEKL. The CDR3 runs to 16 residues. CDR3 bases: TGCGCCAGCAGCCAAGCCGGGGGGAGCCCCTACAATGAGCAGTTCTTC. Its translation is CASSQAGGSPYNEQFF.

This clone has just one count. The chain joins TRBV7-3 to TRBJ1-2, with TRBD1 matching 7 bases. From germline, CDR1 is SGHTA and CDR2 FQGTGA. CDR3 size: 15 residues. With 6 bases clipped from V and 8 bases from J, the junction kept 15 bases outside the gene matches. The CDR3 DNA reads as TGTGCCAGCAGTTGGGGCTCCTCAGGGGGATACGGCTACACCTTC. Amino acids: CASSWGSSGGYGYTF.

This chain links TRBV6-2 or TRBV6-3 with TRBJ1-6, with no clear D. V was cut by 0 bases and J by 14 bases, with 17 bases left in between. This CDR3 has 15 residues. Per the germline V gene, CDR1 is MNHEY and CDR2 is SVGEGT. The CDR3, as DNA: TGTGCCAGCAGTTACTCCGAGGGCCTGGCTAATACCCTCCACTTT. It specifies CASSYSEGLANTLHF.

The chain has TRBV7-2 and TRBJ2-2, with 15 bases aligning to TRBD2. Germline assignment: CDR1 SGHTA and CDR2 FQGNSA. With 5 bases clipped from V and 5 bases from J, the junction kept 6 bases outside the gene matches. The CDR3 has 17 residues. The CDR3 loop is CASSPPGLAGGTGELFF. The CDR3 DNA reads as TGTGCCAGCAGCCCGCCGGGACTAGCGGGAGGTACCGGGGAGCTGTTTTTT.

The chain is built from TRBV24-1 and TRBJ2-1; D is possibly TRBD1 (6 bases). Germline V CDR1 and CDR2: KGHDR, SFDVKD. Trimming removed 3 bases from V and 6 bases from J, with 8 bases in between. The CDR3 has 13 residues. CDR3 amino acids: CATSDPGVNEQFF. The DNA of the CDR3 is TGTGCCACCAGTGATCCAGGGGTCAATGAGCAGTTCTTC.

The V call is TRBV5-1, the J call TRBJ1-1, with TRBD1 matching over 8 bases. Per the germline V gene, CDR1 is SGHRS and CDR2 is YFSETQ. V was clipped by 4 bases and J by 0 bases; unmatched bases: 8. The CDR3 runs to 16 residues. This CDR3 reads CASSPLRTGLNTEAFF. The CDR3 DNA sequence: TGCGCCAGCAGCCCCCTCCGGACAGGGTTGAACACTGAAGCTTTCTTT.

V usage is TRBV18 and J usage is TRBJ2-1, with D tentatively TRBD1 (6 bases). This CDR3 comprises 14 residues. The germline V and J ends were trimmed by 4 bases and 6 bases, with 13 bases remaining between them. Germline CDR1 is KGHSH and CDR2 is LQKENI. CDR3 DNA: TGTGCCAGCTCACGGGACACTATACCCAATGAGCAGTTCTTC. Amino acid sequence: CASSRDTIPNEQFF.

V is TRBV27 and J is TRBJ1-1, with D possibly matching TRBD1 (5 bases). Trimming took off 8 bases at V and 5 bases at J, with 18 bases between the two ends. From germline, CDR1 is MNHEY and CDR2 SMNVEV (reference sequence). This CDR3 has 14 amino acids. DNA for the CDR3: TGTGCCAGCCGAAACACGGGAGGGACGACTGAAGCTTTCTTT. It yields the protein CASRNTGGTTEAFF.

The chain couples TRBV3-1 (or the pseudogene TRBV3-2) to TRBJ2-3, with 7 bases identical to TRBD2. V lost 8 bases to trimming and J lost 5 bases; unmatched junction nucleotides: 7. Germline V gives CDR1 LGHDT, CDR2 YNNKEL (reference sequence). This CDR3 is built from 13 residues. This chain's CDR3 is CASGGLLGDTQYF. The DNA of the CDR3 is TGTGCCAGCGGGGGACTACTCGGAGATACGCAGTATTTT.

The gene calls are TRBV9 and TRBJ2-1; no reliable D call. With 1 base removed from V and 3 bases from J, the gap between germline ends came to 2 bases. CDR3 length: 12 residues. Germline CDR1 SGDLS, CDR2 YYNGEE. The chain's CDR3 is CASSVYYNEQFF. The CDR3 nucleotides read TGTGCCAGCAGCGTATACTACAATGAGCAGTTCTTC.

The genes are TRBV21-1 and TRBJ1-6; whether TRBD1, the table's D call, matches the DNA was not checked. TRBV21-1 is a recognized pseudogene. The CDR3 totals 15 residues. The CDR3 spells CASSKVRGHNSPLHF. CDR3 bases: TGTGCCAGCAGCAAAGTCAGGGGGCATAATTCACCCCTCCACTTT.

CDR3 in amino acids: CASSLSSGTGGLNEQFF. DNA of the CDR3: TGTGCCAGCAGCCTCTCGAGCGGGACAGGGGGCTTGAATGAGCAGTTCTTC. The chain joins TRBV7-2 to TRBJ2-1; 12 bases fit TRBD1. In germline, CDR1 is SGHTA, CDR2 FQGNSA. V lost 5 bases to trimming and J lost 7 bases; unmatched junction nucleotides: 12. The CDR3 extends over 17 amino acids.

The V gene is TRBV11-2, the J gene TRBJ1-2; 8 bases map to TRBD1. The CDR3 has 15 residues. V shed 1 base, J shed 6 bases, and the junction held 7 bases outside the gene matches. Per the germline V gene, CDR1 is SGHAT and CDR2 is FQNNGV. This CDR3 is CASSLGQGAVNGYTF. The CDR3 nucleotides read TGTGCCAGCAGCTTAGGGCAGGGGGCGGTGAATGGCTACACCTTC.

This clone has just a few counts. The V and J genes are TRBV30 and TRBJ1-2; unclear D gene. The CDR3 runs to 14 residues. Germline V lookup: CDR1 GTSNPN, CDR2 SVGIG (reference sequence). Trimming pared 2 bases from V and 4 bases from J, leaving 14 bases between. The DNA of the CDR3 is TGTGCCTGGAGTAGAGGGCAGTACGTCTATGGCTACACCTTC. Translated, it gives CAWSRGQYVYGYTF.

The chain links TRBV18 to TRBJ1-5; 7 positions agree with TRBD1. Germline V lookup: CDR1 KGHSH, CDR2 LQKENI. There are 15 residues in the CDR3. V lost 3 bases, J lost 7 bases, and 9 bases stayed unmatched. This chain's CDR3 is CASSPDRASGQPQHF. DNA for the CDR3: TGTGCCAGCTCACCTGACAGGGCCTCGGGACAGCCCCAGCATTTT.

J is TRBJ2-1 and V is TRBV27, with TRBD1 matching 7 bases. J was trimmed by 9 bases and V by 3 bases; bases with no gene match: 5. This CDR3 contains 13 residues. CDR1 and CDR2 (germline): MNHEY, SMNVEV (reference sequence). The CDR3 coding sequence is TGTGCCAGCAGTTTCCCAGGGGGTTTTGAGCAGTTCTTC. Its translation is CASSFPGGFEQFF.

The V call is TRBV7-6, the J call TRBJ2-3; 10 positions agree with TRBD2. Trimming cost V 1 base and J 5 bases; bases outside gene matches: 6. Per the germline V gene, CDR1 is SGHVS and CDR2 is FNYEAQ. This CDR3 spans 16 amino acids. The CDR3 DNA is TGTGCCAGCAGCTTAGGGATAGCGGGAGGCAAAGATACGCAGTATTTT. Protein product: CASSLGIAGGKDTQYF.

The chain recombines TRBV7-2 with TRBJ2-1, with 11 bases fitting TRBD2. This CDR3 spans 15 amino acids. Germline values: CDR1 SGHTA, CDR2 FQGNSA. With V trimmed by 8 bases and J by 4 bases, 7 bases remained unmatched. CDR3 sequence: CASAETSGAYNEQFF. As DNA, the CDR3 is TGTGCCAGCGCCGAGACTAGCGGGGCTTACAATGAGCAGTTCTTC.

CDR3 sequence: CASSQEVQEFYGYTF. The CDR3 coding sequence is TGCGCCAGCAGCCAAGAGGTGCAGGAATTCTATGGCTACACCTTC. The chain couples TRBV4-3 to TRBJ1-2; D gene unclear. The CDR3 is 15 residues long. From germline, CDR1 is LGHNA and CDR2 YSLEER. V was shortened by 0 bases and J by 4 bases, with 12 bases between the two germline ends.